The 21 T cell receptor beta chains below were found in one sample sequenced in a study of cytomegalovirus exposure and HLA in healthy donors (dated by TCRdb to about 2017). The receptor library was made with the immunoSEQ multiplex PCR assay. The multiplex PCR relied on a mix of 60 forward primers for TCR Vbeta segments and 13 reverse primers for TCR Jbeta segments. Sourced from immuneACCESS, this table was stored by TCRdb with only in-frame sequences that have V and J called. A share of the clones is absent; for the studies checked, an unresolved V gene accounts for under half, and the remainder has no known explanation. This sample is represented by about 170,000 clones; 60% to 80% of them were singletons. Over 0.95% of the sample rests with the top ten. The source material was PBMCs. These receptors all come from a woman aged 45-65 years in good health and CMV-seropositive.

This rearrangement joins TRBV19 to TRBJ1-1, with 10 positions matching TRBD1. This CDR3 spans 13 amino acids. From germline, CDR1 is LNHDA and CDR2 SQIVND (reference sequence). The V and J ends lost 4 bases and 12 bases, in that order; junction bases with no gene match: 8. The CDR3 DNA reads TGTGCCAGTAGTAAGACAGGGGGCGCGGAACCTTTCTTT. This codes for CASSKTGGAEPFF.

The chain employs TRBV6-6 and TRBJ2-1; no firm D call. From germline, CDR1 is MNHNY and CDR2 SVGAGI (reference sequence). The CDR3 covers 13 residues. Trimming took 2 bases from V and 9 from J, leaving 11 bases between them. The CDR3 nucleotides read TGTGCCAGCAGTTACCCCCCAGACACTGAGCAGTTCTTC. Protein sequence: CASSYPPDTEQFF.

The chain combines TRBV6-1 with TRBJ1-6; D unclear. The V and J ends lost 3 bases and 7 bases respectively, with 13 bases between them. Germline V gene lookup returns CDR1 MNHNS and CDR2 SASEGT. The CDR3 extends over 15 amino acids. The chain's CDR3 is CASSDLDSGNSPLHF. CDR3 sequence (DNA): TGTGCCAGCAGTGATTTAGATTCGGGGAATTCACCCCTCCACTTT.

This rearrangement joins TRBV19 to TRBJ1-6; D is possibly TRBD1 (5 bases). This CDR3 comprises 16 residues. Trimming took off 7 bases at V and 11 bases at J, with 24 bases between the two ends. Germline V gene data show CDR1 as LNHDA and CDR2 as SQIVND (reference sequence). CDR3 sequence: CASTDYYGRVLPPLHF. The DNA for the CDR3 is TGTGCCAGTACCGATTACTACGGCAGGGTTTTACCACCCCTCCACTTT.

This chain links TRBV18 with TRBJ2-6; perhaps TRBD2 as D (6 bases). Germline CDR1 and CDR2: KGHSH and LQKENI. V lost 0 bases to trimming and J lost 4 bases, with 13 bases between them. The CDR3 runs 17 residues. CDR3 sequence reads: CASSPPRWRVGANVLTF. The CDR3 DNA is TGTGCCAGCTCACCACCTCGGTGGAGGGTAGGGGCCAACGTCCTGACTTTC.

The V gene is TRBV29-1, the J gene TRBJ2-7; possibly TRBD2 for D (6 bases). The CDR3 runs to 14 residues. Germline CDR1 and CDR2: SQVTM and ANQGSEA. V lost 6 bases to trimming and J lost 4 bases, with 19 bases between them. CDR3 residues: CSVGGEKGRYEQYF. The CDR3 region has the DNA TGCAGCGTGGGGGGTGAAAAGGGTCGGTACGAGCAGTACTTC.

This chain joins TRBV27 and TRBJ2-7, with TRBD1 as a possible D gene (6 bases). The CDR3 runs to 16 residues. Looked up from germline, CDR1 is MNHEY and CDR2 is SMNVEV (reference sequence). The germline V and J ends were trimmed by 3 bases and 7 bases, with 22 bases remaining between them. This chain's CDR3 is CASSFLATTRTGEQYF. CDR3 nucleotide sequence: TGTGCCAGCAGTTTCCTAGCTACCACGCGTACAGGGGAGCAGTACTTC.

This clone has a handful of counts. V usage is TRBV4-1 and J usage is TRBJ2-5, with 8 bases aligning to TRBD1. J was trimmed by 7 bases and V by 1 base; bases with no gene match: 8. The CDR3 loop spans 15 amino acids. Germline CDR1 reads MGHRA; CDR2 reads YSYEKL. CDR3 nucleotide sequence: TGCGCCAGCAGCCAAGCCGGGGACAGGCTAGGGACCCAGTACTTC. Translation: CASSQAGDRLGTQYF.

The genes are TRBV28 and TRBJ1-1; possible D gene TRBD1, 5 bases. CDR1 and CDR2 from the germline V gene are MDHEN and SYDVKM. The CDR3 sequence is 15 residues long. V was cut by 1 base and J by 1 base, with 10 bases left in between. The CDR3 spells CASSLSDSPNTEAFF. CDR3 in DNA: TGTGCCAGCAGTTTATCAGACAGCCCGAACACTGAAGCTTTCTTT.

The chain is built from TRBV4-3 and TRBJ1-1; weak D call: TRBD1 (5 bases). This CDR3 comprises 14 residues. Germline V lookup: CDR1 LGHNA, CDR2 YSLEER. The V end was cut by 3 bases, the J end by 1 base, with 9 bases between. The chain's CDR3 is CASSHRVWNTEAFF. The DNA for the CDR3 is TGCGCCAGCAGCCACAGGGTATGGAACACTGAAGCTTTCTTT.

V gene TRBV10-3 combines with J gene TRBJ1-1; perhaps TRBD1 as D (6 bases). CDR1 ENHRY and CDR2 SYGVKD come from the germline V gene. V was cut by 4 bases and J by 0 bases, with 18 bases left in between. This CDR3 spans 17 amino acids. In DNA form, the CDR3 reads TGTGCCATCAGTGTGGAGAGCAGGGGTCGAGTGAACACTGAAGCTTTCTTT. This sequence encodes CAISVESRGRVNTEAFF.

V gene TRBV4-1 combines with J gene TRBJ2-7, with TRBD1 matching 7 bases. The CDR3 spans 16 residues. The J segment lost 4 bases and the V segment lost 6 bases, leaving 15 bases of the junction unmatched. The germline V gene encodes CDR1 MGHRA and CDR2 YSYEKL. CDR3 sequence reads: CASRGELRTGVYEQYF. The CDR3, as DNA: TGCGCCAGCAGGGGGGAGCTTCGGACAGGAGTTTACGAGCAGTACTTC.

The count of this clone is one. The rearrangement uses TRBV9 and TRBJ1-6, with no clear D. Germline lookup yields CDR1 SGDLS and CDR2 YYNGEE. The CDR3 consists of 14 residues. The V end was cut by 3 bases, the J end by 3 bases, with 7 bases between. The CDR3 region is CASSESVYNSPLHF. In DNA form, the CDR3 reads TGTGCCAGCAGCGAGTCGGTCTATAATTCACCCCTCCACTTT.

The count of this clone is one. CDR3: CASSPRLAGGHAITDTQYF. The CDR3 coding sequence is TGTGCCAGCAGCCCGCGACTAGCGGGGGGGCACGCAATCACAGATACGCAGTATTTT. The chain carries TRBV7-6 and TRBJ2-3; 14 bases line up with TRBD2. V gave up 5 bases and J gave up 2 bases; unmatched junction bases: 12. The CDR3 runs to 19 residues. CDR1 is SGHVS and CDR2 is FNYEAQ in the germline V gene. Combining the CDR3 with reference TRBV7-6 and TRBJ2-3 gives the whole variable domain GAGVSQSPRYKVTKRGQDVALRCDPISGHVSLYWYRQALGQGPEFLTYFNYEAQQDKSGLPNDRFSAERPEGSISTLTIQRTEQRDSAMYRCASSPRLAGGHAITDTQYFGPGTRLTVL.

In this sample, this clone turned up a few times. V and J are TRBV19 and TRBJ1-5; 11 bases line up with TRBD1. This CDR3 region has 15 residues. The J segment lost 2 bases and the V segment lost 10 bases, leaving 7 bases of the junction unmatched. Germline CDR1 and CDR2: LNHDA and SQIVND (reference sequence). The CDR3 protein is CATWTGGIGNQPQHF. The CDR3 region has the DNA TGTGCCACCTGGACAGGGGGCATCGGCAATCAGCCCCAGCATTTT.

The chain employs TRBV2 and TRBJ2-7, with a possible D match to TRBD2 (5 bases). Trimming left V 3 bases short and J 3 bases short, with 12 bases between. The germline gives CDR1 SNHLY, CDR2 FYNNEI. This CDR3 region has 14 residues. CDR3 DNA sequence: TGTGCCAGCAGTGAGCGGGCGAGTGTCTACGAGCAGTACTTC. It encodes CASSERASVYEQYF.

The chain combines TRBV28 with TRBJ1-4, with D possibly TRBD1 on 6 matching bases. The CDR3 has 19 amino acids. CDR1 MDHEN and CDR2 SYDVKM come from the germline V gene. Trimming took off 6 bases at V and 3 bases at J, with 26 bases between the two ends. This chain's CDR3 is CASRTKNRASLASNEKLFF. CDR3 sequence (DNA): TGTGCCAGCAGAACTAAAAACAGGGCATCTCTTGCCTCTAATGAAAAACTGTTTTTT.

The J gene is TRBJ2-3, the V gene TRBV9; 11 positions match TRBD1. The germline gives CDR1 SGDLS, CDR2 YYNGEE. This CDR3 contains 16 residues. The junction had 1 base not matched to a gene; V was cut back by 0 bases and J by 1 base. This chain's CDR3 is CASSVGTGGGTDTQYF. Here the CDR3 DNA reads TGTGCCAGCAGCGTAGGGACAGGGGGCGGCACAGATACGCAGTATTTT. Full variable domain (rest looked up from reference TRBV9 and TRBJ2-3): DSGVTQTPKHLITATGQRVTLRCSPRSGDLSVYWYQQSLDQGLQFLIQYYNGEERAKGNILERFSAQQFPDLHSELNLSSLELGDSALYFCASSVGTGGGTDTQYFGPGTRLTVL.

CDR3 coding DNA: TGTGCCAGCAGTTTATACGGGTCCGGGGAGCAGTACTTC. This codes for CASSLYGSGEQYF. The V call is TRBV6-1, the J call TRBJ2-7; D gene ambiguous. The CDR3 has 13 residues. Per germline, CDR1 MNHNS and CDR2 SASEGT. V lost 5 bases to trimming and J lost 7 bases, with 15 bases between them.

The rearrangement links TRBV5-1 to TRBJ1-2; D gene uncertain. The CDR3 consists of 11 residues. In germline, CDR1 is SGHRS, CDR2 YFSETQ. V gave up 7 bases and J gave up 8 bases, with 12 bases separating them. CDR3 bases: TGCGCCAGCGTCGGGGTTGGAGGCTACACCTTC. Translating gives CASVGVGGYTF.

Only one count was recorded for this clone. V and J are TRBV5-1 and TRBJ2-5; maybe TRBD2 (6 bases). This CDR3 is 13 amino acids long. In germline, CDR1 is SGHRS, CDR2 YFSETQ. Trimming left V 1 base short and J 5 bases short, with 9 bases between. CDR3 nucleotides: TGCGCCAGCAGCTTGACTAGCTCGGAGACCCAGTACTTC. Translated: CASSLTSSETQYF.